This section outlines one T cell receptor (beta chain) sequence together with its context. Its antigen remains unidentified. The V end lost 3 bases, the J end lost 7 bases, and 13 bases lay between the germline ends. The CDR3 runs 14 residues. Germline V gene lookup returns CDR1 GTSNPN and CDR2 SVGIG (reference sequence). This entry belongs to a study of T cell repertoires in aging, cancer and after chemotherapy. About the study: Around 10 million TCR reads were in the whole dataset. Findings of the study overall: Across the chemotherapy interval, each cancer cohort showed higher median generation probability, suggesting thymic rebound.

Multiplex touch-down PCR with TRB-A/B primers amplified rearranged V-D-J TRB sequences. MiXCR, applied by TCRdb to the multiplex PCR reads, yields one record per CDR3 protein. Of some 1,800 distinct CDR3 sequences listed, approximately 23% are singletons. Amplification of TCR beta used genomic DNA extracted from peripheral blood. The sequenced material came from blood. The TCR comes from a human donor with a solid tumor. J is TRBJ1-6 and V is TRBV30, with a possible D match to TRBD1 (5 bases). CDR3 sequence reads: CAWSRGLANSPLHF. The CDR3 DNA follows: TGTGCCTGGAGCCGGGGACTGGCCAATTCACCCCTCCACTTT.